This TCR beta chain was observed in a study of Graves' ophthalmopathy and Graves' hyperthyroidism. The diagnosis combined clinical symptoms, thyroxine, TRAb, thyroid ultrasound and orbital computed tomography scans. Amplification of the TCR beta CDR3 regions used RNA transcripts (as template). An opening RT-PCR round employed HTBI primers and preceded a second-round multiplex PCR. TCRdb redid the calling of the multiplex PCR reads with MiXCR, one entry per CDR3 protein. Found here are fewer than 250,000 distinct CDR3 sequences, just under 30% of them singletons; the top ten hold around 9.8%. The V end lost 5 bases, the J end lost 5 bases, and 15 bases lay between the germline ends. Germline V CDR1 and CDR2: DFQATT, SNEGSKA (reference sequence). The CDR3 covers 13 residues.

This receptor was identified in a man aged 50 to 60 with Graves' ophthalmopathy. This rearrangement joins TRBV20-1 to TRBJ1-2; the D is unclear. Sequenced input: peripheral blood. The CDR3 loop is CSAFGLGGYGYTF. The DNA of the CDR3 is TGCAGTGCTTTCGGTCTTGGAGGGTATGGCTACACCTTC.